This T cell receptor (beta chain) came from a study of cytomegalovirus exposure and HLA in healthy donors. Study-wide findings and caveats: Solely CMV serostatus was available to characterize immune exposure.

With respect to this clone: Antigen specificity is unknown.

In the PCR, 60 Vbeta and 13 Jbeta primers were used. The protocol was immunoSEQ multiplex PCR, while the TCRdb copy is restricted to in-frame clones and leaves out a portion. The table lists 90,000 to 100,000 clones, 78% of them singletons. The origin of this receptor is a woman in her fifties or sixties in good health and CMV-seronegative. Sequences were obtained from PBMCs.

This CDR3 reads CSVVKENTDTQYF. DNA for the CDR3: TGCAGCGTTGTGAAGGAGAACACAGATACGCAGTATTTT. The J gene is TRBJ2-3, the V gene TRBV29-1; D is ambiguous. Trimming cost V 4 bases and J 2 bases, with 10 bases left between them. There are 13 residues in the CDR3. Germline assignment: CDR1 SQVTM and CDR2 ANQGSEA.